One and the same sample provided the 16 T cell receptor beta chains below, sequenced in a study of cytomegalovirus exposure and HLA in healthy donors. 13 Jbeta primers and 60 Vbeta primers were used for the PCR. Data came from immunoSEQ multiplex PCR; TCRdb stores just in-frame clones and leaves some out. This sample has 95,000 to 100,000 clones, with roughly 79% found just once. What was sequenced was PBMCs. The receptor set was obtained from a middle-aged woman in good health and CMV-seronegative.

The chain joins TRBV28 to TRBJ2-1, with 9 bases matching TRBD1. Germline CDR1 MDHEN, CDR2 SYDVKM. CDR3 length equals 16 residues. With V trimmed by 5 bases and J by 6 bases, 11 bases remained unmatched. The CDR3 nucleotides are TGTGCCAGCAGTATGGGGACAGGGACTCGGTTCAATGAGCAGTTCTTC. It codes for CASSMGTGTRFNEQFF.

The chain combines TRBV27 with TRBJ2-5; perhaps TRBD1 as D (7 bases). Germline-derived CDR1 and CDR2 are MNHEY and SMNVEV (reference sequence). The V and J ends lost 6 bases and 5 bases respectively, with 22 bases between them. The CDR3 has 16 residues. The CDR3 region is CASSPSWRGPLETQYF. Written as DNA, the CDR3 is TGTGCCAGCAGCCCTAGTTGGAGGGGGCCGTTGGAGACCCAGTACTTC.

Only a few counts were recorded for this clone. The chain employs TRBV4-3 and TRBJ1-2, with TRBD1 as a possible D gene (5 bases). The germline CDR1 and CDR2 sequences are LGHNA and YSLEER. V gave up 0 bases and J gave up 8 bases, with 13 bases separating them. The CDR3 covers 14 residues. CDR3 amino acids: CASSQDGQGLGYTF. As DNA, the CDR3 is TGCGCCAGCAGCCAAGATGGGCAGGGACTCGGCTACACCTTC.

The V call is TRBV10-3, the J call TRBJ2-5; 10 bases match TRBD1. The CDR3 consists of 15 residues. Looked up from germline, CDR1 is ENHRY and CDR2 is SYGVKD. After removal of 4 bases from V and 3 bases from J, the junction contained 5 bases not matched to a gene. The CDR3 loop is CAISARGQGEETQYF. The DNA of the CDR3 is TGTGCCATCAGTGCCCGCGGACAGGGGGAAGAGACCCAGTACTTC.

J is TRBJ2-7 and V is TRBV10-3; 9 bases are shared with TRBD2. Germline V CDR1 and CDR2: ENHRY, SYGVKD. This CDR3 has 14 amino acids. Losses at the gene ends were 10 bases for V and 2 bases for J; bases not matched to a gene: 9. The CDR3 sequence: CATVGAGGAYEQYF. CDR3 bases: TGTGCCACGGTCGGGGCGGGGGGGGCCTACGAGCAGTACTTC.

The genes are TRBV11-1 and TRBJ2-5; D is uncertain. The J call may be wrong; the DNA end is better matched by TRBJ2-7. CDR1 SGHAT and CDR2 FQDESV come from the germline V gene (reference sequence). The CDR3 is made up of 13 amino acids. CDR3 region: CASSRRSSYEQYF. The CDR3 region has the DNA TGTGCCAGCAGCCGGAGAAGCTCCTACGAGCAGTACTTC.

V usage is TRBV11-2 and J usage is TRBJ1-2; perhaps TRBD1 as D (6 bases). The CDR3 runs to 15 residues. Trimming left V 4 bases short and J 4 bases short, with 16 bases between. Per the germline V gene, CDR1 is SGHAT and CDR2 is FQNNGV. CDR3 residues: CASSSNRDTSYGYTF. The DNA for the CDR3 is TGTGCCAGCAGCTCGAACCGGGACACAAGCTATGGCTACACCTTC.

The chain is built from TRBV6-5 and TRBJ1-1, with D perhaps TRBD1 (5 bases). V was trimmed by 5 bases and J by 6 bases, leaving 13 bases between them. The CDR3 is made up of 13 amino acids. From germline, CDR1 is MNHEY and CDR2 SVGAGI. CDR3 amino acids: CASSPIQTAEAFF. As DNA, the CDR3 is TGTGCCAGCAGTCCAATCCAGACAGCTGAAGCTTTCTTT.

This chain connects TRBV15 to TRBJ2-2; a possible D gene is TRBD1 (6 bases). Trimming took 3 bases from V and 0 from J, leaving 8 bases between them. Germline values: CDR1 LNHNV, CDR2 YYDKDF (reference sequence). This CDR3 region has 15 residues. The CDR3 protein is CATSRDRTNTGELFF. Here the CDR3 DNA reads TGTGCCACCAGCAGGGACAGAACGAACACCGGGGAGCTGTTTTTT.

The gene calls are TRBV7-2 and TRBJ1-2; D not certain. Trimming stripped 1 base from V and 10 bases from J, with 7 bases between. The CDR3 has 11 residues. Germline V gene data show CDR1 as SGHTA and CDR2 as FQGNSA. CDR3 amino acids: CASSLELVYTF. The DNA for the CDR3 is TGTGCCAGCAGCTTAGAGCTTGTCTACACCTTC.

The CDR3 DNA reads as TGTGCCAGCAGCCAAGGGACAGGGGAGATAGAGACCCAGTACTTC. It encodes CASSQGTGEIETQYF. This chain joins TRBV13 and TRBJ2-5; TRBD1 matches at 10 bases. Germline CDR1 is PRHDT and CDR2 is FYEKMQ (reference sequence). The CDR3 totals 15 residues. The trim removed 5 bases at V and 4 bases at J, leaving 7 bases unmatched.

The DNA of the CDR3 is TGTGCCAGTAGTATAGCCGGGACAGGGCGCTACGAGCAGTACTTC. It specifies CASSIAGTGRYEQYF. V gene TRBV19 combines with J gene TRBJ2-7, with 9 bases fitting TRBD1. The trim removed 1 base at V and 3 bases at J, leaving 4 bases unmatched. Germline V lookup: CDR1 LNHDA, CDR2 SQIVND (reference sequence). This CDR3 has 15 residues.

The chain employs TRBV10-2 and TRBJ2-7; 10 bases match TRBD2. The CDR3 is 14 amino acids. V trimming: 5 bases; J trimming: 3 bases; junction bases outside the gene matches: 4. Per germline, CDR1 WSHSY and CDR2 SAAADI. Here the CDR3 reads CASSQLAGFYEQYF. In nucleotides, the CDR3 is TGCGCCAGCAGTCAACTAGCGGGGTTCTACGAGCAGTACTTC.

In its sample, this clone was seen once. The chain uses TRBV4-2 and TRBJ2-7; the match to TRBD2 covers 12 bases. The V gene's germline CDR1 is LGHNA and CDR2 YNFKEQ. With V trimmed by 4 bases and J by 2 bases, 9 bases remained unmatched. The CDR3 covers 17 residues. In DNA form, the CDR3 reads TGTGCCAGCAGCCGCAAGCCAACTAGCGGGAGGCCCTACGAGCAGTACTTC. Its protein is CASSRKPTSGRPYEQYF.

V and J are TRBV7-3 and TRBJ2-5; 15 bases map to TRBD2. Germline V gene data show CDR1 as SGHTA and CDR2 as FQGTGA. The CDR3 is 16 amino acids. V dropped 5 bases and J dropped 5; count of bases not matched to a gene: 6. The CDR3 loop reads CASSPRTSGGAETQYF. For the CDR3, the DNA is TGTGCCAGCAGCCCCCGGACTAGCGGGGGGGCGGAGACCCAGTACTTC.

The chain couples TRBV10-3 to TRBJ2-4; possibly TRBD2 for D (5 bases). From germline, CDR1 is ENHRY and CDR2 SYGVKD. V lost 6 bases and J 6 bases, leaving 15 bases between the germline ends. The CDR3 is made up of 14 amino acids. CDR3 DNA sequence: TGTGCCATCAGCGACCCAGCTCGGGGAAACATTCAGTACTTC. Its translation: CAISDPARGNIQYF.